This T cell receptor (beta chain) was observed in a study of Graves' ophthalmopathy and Graves' hyperthyroidism. Study conclusions and caveats: Ophthalmopathy and stable hyperthyroidism were discriminated by a 13-signature model, with around 88% sensitivity and approximately 78% specificity. Sensitivity of around 64% and specificity of around 72% were achieved by the model that predicted ophthalmopathy progression.

Trimming pared 3 bases from V and 3 bases from J, leaving 3 bases between. Germline V lookup: CDR1 SQVTM, CDR2 ANQGSEA. The CDR3 covers 12 residues. With respect to this clonotype: Its antigen remains unidentified.

From RNA, the CDR3 regions of TCR beta chains were amplified and sequenced. After a first-round RT-PCR with HTBI primers, a second-round multiplex PCR was run. TCRdb reanalysed the multiplex PCR reads using MiXCR and keeps one entry per CDR3 protein. Here the sample spans about 39,000 distinct CDR3 sequences, roughly 50% being singletons. Stable hyperthyroidism referred to disease that showed no ophthalmopathy within 18 months of follow-up. It was on clinical symptoms, serum thyroxine, TRAb, thyroid ultrasound and orbital computed tomography that diagnosis relied. Material: peripheral blood. This TCR came from an adult woman with stable Graves' hyperthyroidism. V and J are TRBV29-1 and TRBJ2-6; no reliable D call. CDR3 region: CSVDVGANVLTF. CDR3 sequence (DNA): TGCAGCGTTGATGTTGGGGCCAACGTCCTGACTTTC.